What follows are 2 T cell receptor beta chains derived from one specimen sequenced in a study of T cells expressing NK-cell markers. For each CDR3 protein, TCRdb gives one entry from its re-call of the 5' RACE reads, without DNA. Reported are some 500,000 distinct CDR3 sequences; the ten largest clones contain approximately 1.5%. Sequenced material: blood T cells: a sorted CD56 or NKG2C T cell subset, CD4+ or CD8+ T cells, or bulk PBMC T cells (not recorded which). The receptor set was obtained from a woman aged 45 to 65 in good health.

The gene calls are TRBV5-1 and TRBJ1-6. There are 15 residues in the CDR3. Germline V lookup: CDR1 SGHRS, CDR2 YFSETQ. The CDR3 is CASSLDTNVNSPLHF.

This sequence joins TRBV4-1 and TRBJ1-3; the D call from TCRdb, TRBD1, cannot be confirmed without DNA. CDR1 is MGHRA and CDR2 is YSYEKL in the germline V gene. The CDR3 has 17 amino acids. The CDR3 is CASSQRLTGRSGNTIYF.